This is a list of T cell receptor beta chains from one sample in a study of identifying expanded T cells in peripheral blood. Profiled with immunoSEQ multiplex PCR; TCRdb holds only in-frame clones, not every one. The sample yields tens of thousands of clones, 75% to 90% seen once. Material for sequencing was blood. The receptors shown here come from a person between 18 and 75 years old in good health. Each CDR3 is given with its conserved first and last residue. A D gene is named only where the DNA matches it firmly. Only some rows state a clone size, as once, few, many or a class for expanded clones.

size	V	J	D	DNA	CDR3
NA	TRBV7-8	TRBJ1-2	TRBD1	TGTGCCAGCAGCCCCCCCGGACAGGGTGACTATGGCTACACCTTC	CASSPPGQGDYGYTF
NA	TRBV19	TRBJ2-3	NA	TGTGCCAGTAGTAGTTCAAGGGATACGCAGTATTTT	CASSSSRDTQYF
NA	TRBV11-2	TRBJ2-1	NA	TGTGCCAGCAGGAAAAGCAGTGAGCAGTTCTTC	CASRKSSEQFF
NA	TRBV19	TRBJ2-7	NA	TGTGCCAGTAGCGGAGGCCACAACGAGCAGTACTTC	CASSGGHNEQYF
NA	TRBV29-1	TRBJ2-1	NA	TGCAGCGCCGGTGCGGGTAATGAGCAGTTCTTC	CSAGAGNEQFF
NA	TRBV7-2	TRBJ2-7	TRBD2	TGTGCCAGCAGCCCCCGACTAGCGGGAGCCGAGCAGTACTTC	CASSPRLAGAEQYF
once	TRBV4-3	TRBJ1-4	NA	TGCGCCAGCAGCCCGCATCTAGGGTCAGAAATAAATGAAAAACTGTTTTTT	CASSPHLGSEINEKLFF
NA	TRBV13	TRBJ2-1	NA	TGTGCCAGCAGCTCCCCAGGCTATGAGCAGTTCTTC	CASSSPGYEQFF
NA	TRBV6-5	TRBJ2-7	NA	TGTGCCAGCAGTCCCCGGGGCGAGGACGAGCAGTACTTC	CASSPRGEDEQYF
few	TRBV28	TRBJ1-5	NA	TGTGCCAGCAGTTTGTCCGGGACGGAACAGCCCCAGCATTTT	CASSLSGTEQPQHF
NA	TRBV9	TRBJ2-2	TRBD2	TGTGCCAGCAGCGCCTCTAGCGGGGACGGGGAGCTGTTTTTT	CASSASSGDGELFF
NA	TRBV5-3	TRBJ1-5	NA	TGTGCCAGAAGCTATCCCGGGCAGCCCCAGCATTTT	CARSYPGQPQHF
NA	TRBV5-5	TRBJ1-5	TRBD1	TGTGCCAGCAGCAGGGGGACAGGGGAATATCAGCCCCAGCATTTT	CASSRGTGEYQPQHF
few	TRBV2	TRBJ2-3	TRBD2	TGTGCCAGCAGATGGGCGGGAGGTTCAGATACGCAGTATTTT	CASRWAGGSDTQYF
NA	TRBV2	TRBJ1-4	NA	TGTGCCAGCGAGGCCAGGGGAGAAAAACTGTTTTTT	CASEARGEKLFF
NA	TRBV5-1	TRBJ2-5	TRBD2	TGCGCCAGCAGCTTCCCCTCCCGACTAGCGGGAGAGGAGACCCAGTACTTC	CASSFPSRLAGEETQYF
NA	TRBV4-1	TRBJ2-3	NA	TGCGCCAGCAGCTGGCAGCCCACAGATACGCAGTATTTT	CASSWQPTDTQYF
NA	TRBV7-2	TRBJ1-1	TRBD1	TGTGCCAGCAGCTCGGGACAGGAGGGAGCTTTCTTT	CASSSGQEGAFF
NA	TRBV18	TRBJ1-2	NA	TGTGCCAGCTCACCTTCTACAGATAACTATGGCTACACCTTC	CASSPSTDNYGYTF
NA	TRBV14	TRBJ2-1	TRBD2	TGTGCCAGCAGCCAACTAGGACTAGCCCTAAATGAGCAGTTCTTC	CASSQLGLALNEQFF
NA	TRBV5-6	TRBJ2-1	TRBD2	TGTGCCAGCAGCCCCACTAGAGAACTAGCGGGCTACAATGAGCAGTTCTTC	CASSPTRELAGYNEQFF
NA	TRBV9	TRBJ1-2	NA	TGTGCCAGCAGCCCCCTGGACGGCTATGGCTACACCTTC	CASSPLDGYGYTF
NA	TRBV29-1	TRBJ2-3	NA	TGCAGCGTTGAAGTTGGGGCGGCTAGTGCGCAGTATTTT	CSVEVGAASAQYF
NA	TRBV5-4	TRBJ2-7	NA	TGTGCCAGCAGCTTAAAGGCTACCAACTCGAGAGAGCAGTACTTC	CASSLKATNSREQYF
once	TRBV29-1	TRBJ2-7	TRBD2	TGCAGCGTTTGGGGGAGGGATACGGGGGTCCACGAGCAGTACTTC	CSVWGRDTGVHEQYF
NA	TRBV4-3	TRBJ1-1	TRBD1	TGCGCCAGCAGCCAATCCAAAACAGGGGTCACTGAAGCTTTCTTT	CASSQSKTGVTEAFF
NA	TRBV14	TRBJ1-2	NA	TGTGCCAGCAGCCAAGGGGGATGGGATCGGTACTATGGCTACACCTTC	CASSQGGWDRYYGYTF
NA	TRBV7-9	TRBJ2-7	NA	TGTGCCAGCAGTCGGGCCTCCTACGAGCAGTACTTC	CASSRASYEQYF
NA	TRBV29-1	TRBJ2-2	NA	TGCAGCGTTGATAGGGGAAACACCGGGGAGCTGTTTTTT	CSVDRGNTGELFF
NA	TRBV29-1	TRBJ2-4	NA	TGCATCCCCTTCGACGGAGCAGCCAAAAACATTCAGTACTTC	CIPFDGAAKNIQYF
NA	TRBV28	TRBJ2-5	TRBD1	TGTGCCAGCAGTTCGGGACAGAACCAAGAGACCCAGTACTTC	CASSSGQNQETQYF
NA	TRBV18	TRBJ2-7	NA	TGTGCCAGCTCACCCCGCAGGGAAGGAAACGAGCAGTACTTC	CASSPRREGNEQYF
NA	TRBV19	TRBJ2-4	NA	TGTGCCAGTAGTCAACCCTCCCCAGCCAAAAACATTCAGTACTTC	CASSQPSPAKNIQYF
NA	TRBV5-4	TRBJ1-6	NA	TGTGCCAGCAGCTTGGACGGTTCACCCCTCCACTTT	CASSLDGSPLHF
NA	TRBV5-4	TRBJ2-6	TRBD1	TGTGCCAGCAGCTCCCAGGGGGCCCGCTCTGGGGCCAACGTCCTGACTTTC	CASSSQGARSGANVLTF
NA	TRBV12-5	TRBJ2-1	TRBD1	TGTGCCAGTGGTTTGACCCAAGACGGACAGGGGTTTTACAATGAGCAGTTCTTC	CASGLTQDGQGFYNEQFF
few	TRBV6-1	TRBJ1-6	NA	TGTGCCAGCAGTGAAGTAAGGGTTTCTAATTCACCCCTCCACTTT	CASSEVRVSNSPLHF
NA	TRBV18	TRBJ2-2	NA	TGTGCCAGCTCACCCATGGCGAACACCGGGGAGCTGTTTTTT	CASSPMANTGELFF
NA	TRBV9	TRBJ1-1	NA	TGTGCCAGCAGCTTCGGGCTGGAGGCTGAAGCTTTCTTT	CASSFGLEAEAFF
NA	TRBV13	TRBJ1-1	NA	TGTGCCAGCAGCCCCTCCGGGCAAGGGGCGTCTGAAGCTTTCTTT	CASSPSGQGASEAFF
NA	TRBV7-9	TRBJ2-3	TRBD2	TGTGCCAGCAGCTTAGAGGCTAGCGGGGGCACAGATACGCAGTATTTT	CASSLEASGGTDTQYF
NA	TRBV9	TRBJ2-1	TRBD2	TGTGCCAGCAATGCCGGGACTAGCGGTCCCAATGAGCAGTTCTTC	CASNAGTSGPNEQFF
NA	TRBV29-1	TRBJ2-7	TRBD1	TGCAGCGCTGTGACAGGGAACGCCGTCTACGAGCAGTACTTC	CSAVTGNAVYEQYF
NA	TRBV25-1	TRBJ2-1	TRBD2	TGTGCCAGCAGTGGCGAGACTAGCGGGAGGCCCCACGGTGAGCAGTTCTTC	CASSGETSGRPHGEQFF
NA	TRBV7-8	TRBJ2-5	TRBD2	TGTGCCAGCAGCTTAAATATTCTAGCGGGGAGGACCCAGTACTTC	CASSLNILAGRTQYF
NA	TRBV5-4	TRBJ1-2	NA	TGTGCCAGCTGGCTAATAGGGCAGGCAACCTATGGCTACACCTTC	CASWLIGQATYGYTF